This T cell receptor (beta chain) was sequenced during a study of CD8+ T cells in alopecia areata. Comments on this clone: Its antigen remains unknown.

RNA extraction and reverse transcription yielded cDNA as sequencing template. The repertoire was sequenced with immunoSEQ multiplex PCR; TCRdb's copy has only in-frame clones and lacks some. This sample yields around 200,000 clones, of which around half are seen a single time; 11% belongs to the top ten. The study's findings and limits: Tofacitinib did not eliminate many expanded lesional clones from scalp or blood.

The sample's treatment: oral pan-JAK inhibitor, 5-10 mg twice daily. Sorting of PBMCs yielded the CD4+ and CD8+ T cells. This CDR3 is built from 12 residues. Looked up from germline, CDR1 is GTSNPN and CDR2 is SVGIG (reference sequence). The receptor's source is a human donor with alopecia areata. V is TRBV30 and J is TRBJ2-5; D not resolved. The end of the DNA aligns better with TRBJ2-7, so the J call may be wrong. The material sequenced was CD8+ T cells sorted from blood, taken at week 24, from a patient treated with tofacitinib. CDR3 sequence reads: CAWSSRAYEQYF. CDR3 sequence (DNA): TGTGCCTGGAGTTCAAGGGCCTACGAGCAGTACTTC.